The rows below give T cell receptor beta chains drawn from one sample of a study of radiation and T cells in renal cell carcinoma. The method was immunoSEQ multiplex PCR; TCRdb's version includes in-frame clones alone and lacks a portion of them. The data contain around 94,000 clones, around nine tenths of them singletons. The sequencing here drew on blood, taken from a patient whose treatment included radiotherapy and nephrectomy. The receptors originated from a man in his fifties or sixties with renal cell carcinoma. The CDR3 runs from the conserved cysteine through the conserved F or W. D genes are given only for firm matches. Size is stated for part of the rows, as once, few or many counts, or as a class when the clone is expanded.

TRBJ2-7 - 14 TRBV7-2 - CASSPYRENYEQYF TGTGCCAGCAGCCCTTATCGGGAGAATTACGAGCAGTACTTC
TRBJ2-1 - 12 TRBV7-9 - CASSQDNNEQFF TGTGCCAGCAGCCAGGACAACAATGAGCAGTTCTTC
TRBJ2-3 - 18 TRBV4-1 - CASSPAALALTRTDTQYF TGCGCCAGCAGCCCAGCCGCGCTGGCATTAACGCGCACAGATACGCAGTATTTT
TRBJ2-3 - 12 TRBV5-1 - CASSTFEDTQYF TGCGCCAGCAGCACCTTTGAAGATACGCAGTATTTT
TRBJ1-6 TRBD1 17 TRBV5-4 - CASSLGATGAPNSPLHF TGTGCCAGCAGCTTGGGAGCTACAGGGGCACCTAATTCACCCCTCCACTTT
TRBJ2-5 - 13 TRBV5-1 - CASSLGGQETQYF TGCGCCAGCAGCTTGGGGGGGCAAGAGACCCAGTACTTC
TRBJ1-2 - 14 TRBV19 - CASSSGRGGSGYTF TGTGCCAGTAGTAGTGGCAGGGGTGGGAGTGGCTACACCTTC
TRBJ2-7 TRBD2 15 TRBV9 - CASSVAGTSEYEQYF TGTGCCAGCAGCGTAGCCGGGACTAGCGAGTACGAGCAGTACTTC
TRBJ2-2 TRBD1 16 TRBV28 - CASSFFWDRGIGELFF TGTGCCAGCAGTTTCTTTTGGGACAGGGGGATCGGGGAGCTGTTTTTT
TRBJ1-1 - 14 TRBV28 few CASSLLTGNTEAFF TGTGCCAGCAGTTTATTGACAGGGAACACTGAAGCTTTCTTT
TRBJ2-7 TRBD1 14 TRBV6-5 - CASRDRGGSYEQYF TGTGCCAGCAGAGACAGGGGAGGTTCCTACGAGCAGTACTTC
TRBJ1-2 TRBD1 12 TRBV9 - CASSDRGDGYTF TGTGCCAGCAGCGACAGGGGTGATGGCTACACCTTC